Listed below are T cell receptor beta chains from one sample, sequenced in a study of cytomegalovirus exposure and HLA in healthy donors. The repertoire was sequenced with immunoSEQ multiplex PCR; TCRdb's copy has only in-frame clones and lacks some. The sample has around 130,000 clones, roughly four fifths seen once. Input material: PBMCs. The receptors come from a man younger than 40 in good health and CMV-seronegative. Both conserved end residues are trimmed from each CDR3. The D gene is left open where the match is weak.

J,D,V,CDR3
TRBJ1-6,-,TRBV28,ASSSDLKNSPLH
TRBJ1-1,-,TRBV19,ASTTPGNTEAF
TRBJ1-2,-,TRBV4-3,ASSEGSVLELYGYT
TRBJ2-1,-,TRBV15,ATWDTAYNEQF
TRBJ2-2,TRBD2,TRBV10-3,AISNPKGLAVNQANTGELF
TRBJ2-5,-,TRBV5-1,ASSFLGGQETQY
TRBJ1-5,TRBD1,TRBV5-5,ASSQDRGDWPQH
TRBJ2-7,TRBD2,TRBV27,ASSRLTSGIYEQY
TRBJ2-1,TRBD2,TRBV27,ASSDTSGEQF
TRBJ1-4,-,TRBV2,ASSDGGVHEKLF
TRBJ1-2,-,TRBV5-6,ASSLGSDYGYT
TRBJ1-6,-,TRBV5-6,ASSPGDSPLH
TRBJ2-7,-,TRBV6-5,ASRDSRRSYEQY
TRBJ2-5,TRBD1,TRBV7-2,ASSPRQGQETQY
TRBJ2-7,TRBD2,TRBV4-3,ASSHRGRAGEQY
TRBJ2-7,-,TRBV6-5,ASSSIDKPYEQY
TRBJ2-5,-,TRBV29-1,SVEGGETQY
TRBJ1-1,-,TRBV9,ASSSAATEAF
TRBJ1-5,-,TRBV28,ASSLEEPQH
TRBJ1-5,TRBD1,TRBV4-1,ASSHVRGQGDNQPQH
TRBJ2-5,TRBD1,TRBV19,ASSQPDRERETQY
TRBJ1-1,-,TRBV19,ASTKPFQGKTEAF
TRBJ2-3,TRBD2,TRBV15,ATSTDPLAGASTDTQY
TRBJ2-2,TRBD2,TRBV7-2,ASSFGGTNTGELF
TRBJ1-1,-,TRBV29-1,SVEDFGGRGNTEAF
TRBJ2-5,TRBD2,TRBV7-3,ASSLAGAQETQY
TRBJ2-5,-,TRBV9,ASSVANSEETQY
TRBJ1-2,TRBD1,TRBV14,ASSRRTGDGYT
TRBJ2-7,-,TRBV10-3,AIGGLSNYEQY
TRBJ2-5,TRBD2,TRBV4-2,ASSQESSGGSQETQY